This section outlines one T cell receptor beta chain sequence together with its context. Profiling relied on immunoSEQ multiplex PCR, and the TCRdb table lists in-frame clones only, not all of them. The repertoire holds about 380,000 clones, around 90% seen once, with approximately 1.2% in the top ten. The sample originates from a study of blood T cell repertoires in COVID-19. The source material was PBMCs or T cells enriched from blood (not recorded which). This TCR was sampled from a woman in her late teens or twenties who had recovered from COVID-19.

CDR3 sequence reads: CAMSTGANYGYTF. The CDR3 nucleotides read TGTGCCATGAGTACAGGGGCTAACTATGGCTACACCTTC. The chain carries TRBV6-6 and TRBJ1-2, with 7 bases that match TRBD1. Germline values: CDR1 MNHNY, CDR2 SVGAGI (reference sequence). After removal of 10 bases from V and 0 bases from J, the junction contained 5 bases not matched to a gene. This CDR3 is built from 13 residues.